This is a list of T cell receptor beta chains from one sample in a study of T cell responses to AZD1222 COVID-19 vaccine. Method: immunoSEQ multiplex PCR; TCRdb's copy keeps in-frame clones and lacks some. The sample includes tens of thousands of clones, approximately 79% seen only once; the top ten take 20% to 25%. The sample was peripheral blood, taken on day 0 of MenACWY control vaccination. The source is an adult in good health. Each CDR3 is given with its conserved first and last residue. Each record gives: CDR3 protein, CDR3 DNA, J gene, clone size, V gene, D gene. A D gene is named only where the DNA matches it firmly. Some rows mark clone size as missing; the rest say once, few, many or name a class of expanded clone.

CDR3: CASSYSGDGYQPQHF
DNA: TGTGCCAGCAGTTACTCGGGGGACGGCTATCAGCCCCAGCATTTT
J: TRBJ1-5
size: NA
V: TRBV6-5
D: NA

CDR3: CASVEQGVLLSGYGYTF
DNA: TGTGCCAGCGTTGAGCAGGGGGTACTGCTATCCGGCTATGGCTACACCTTC
J: TRBJ1-2
size: NA
V: TRBV2
D: TRBD1

CDR3: CAWSLTRPTSEQFF
DNA: TGTGCCTGGAGTTTAACTCGACCGACTAGCGAGCAGTTCTTC
J: TRBJ2-1
size: NA
V: TRBV30
D: TRBD2

CDR3: CASSFAPPTSRSSYEQYF
DNA: TGTGCCAGCAGTTTCGCCCCCCCCACTAGCCGGAGCTCCTACGAGCAGTACTTC
J: TRBJ2-7
size: few
V: TRBV11-2
D: NA

CDR3: CASSPPSRGSYEQYF
DNA: TGTGCCAGCTCACCCCCTAGCCGCGGCTCCTACGAGCAGTACTTC
J: TRBJ2-7
size: NA
V: TRBV18
D: NA

CDR3: CASRGTGNRYGYTF
DNA: TGTGCCAGCAGGGGAACCGGGAACAGATATGGCTACACCTTC
J: TRBJ1-2
size: NA
V: TRBV27
D: NA

CDR3: CASSLGGPDTQYF
DNA: TGTGCCAGTAGTTTGGGAGGACCAGATACGCAGTATTTT
J: TRBJ2-3
size: NA
V: TRBV19
D: NA

CDR3: CSGGQAAAEAFF
DNA: TGCAGCGGCGGTCAGGCAGCCGCTGAAGCTTTCTTT
J: TRBJ1-1
size: NA
V: TRBV29-1
D: NA

CDR3: CATADRPNEKLFF
DNA: TGTGCCACCGCGGACAGGCCAAATGAAAAACTGTTTTTT
J: TRBJ1-4
size: NA
V: TRBV6-5
D: TRBD1

CDR3: CASSDRAGGYSNQPQHF
DNA: TGTGCCAGCAGTGATCGGGCGGGTGGTTATAGCAATCAGCCCCAGCATTTT
J: TRBJ1-5
size: NA
V: TRBV2
D: NA

CDR3: CATSRPIREHTEAFF
DNA: TGTGCCACCAGCAGGCCGATCAGGGAGCACACTGAAGCTTTCTTT
J: TRBJ1-1
size: NA
V: TRBV15
D: NA

CDR3: CASSVPTGARETQYF
DNA: TGTGCCAGCAGTGTCCCAACAGGGGCCAGGGAGACCCAGTACTTC
J: TRBJ2-5
size: NA
V: TRBV2
D: TRBD1

CDR3: CASSQEAFQGYQPQHF
DNA: TGCGCCAGCAGCCAAGAAGCCTTTCAAGGTTATCAGCCCCAGCATTTT
J: TRBJ1-5
size: few
V: TRBV4-1
D: NA

CDR3: CAWTKTGPEAFF
DNA: TGTGCCTGGACTAAGACAGGCCCTGAAGCTTTCTTT
J: TRBJ1-1
size: NA
V: TRBV30
D: NA

CDR3: CASSPGTGLDEKLFF
DNA: TGTGCCAGCAGCCCGGGGACAGGGCTGGACGAAAAACTGTTTTTT
J: TRBJ1-4
size: NA
V: TRBV9
D: TRBD1

CDR3: CASSRGGLAVSYEQYF
DNA: TGCGCCAGCAGCCGGGGAGGACTAGCGGTCTCCTACGAGCAGTACTTC
J: TRBJ2-7
size: NA
V: TRBV5-1
D: TRBD2

CDR3: CASSLDGHSYEQYF
DNA: TGTGCCAGCAGCCTGGACGGGCACTCCTACGAGCAGTACTTC
J: TRBJ2-7
size: NA
V: TRBV3-1/TRBV3-2
D: NA

CDR3: CASSTPRDRGHQPQHF
DNA: TGTGCCAGTAGTACGCCCCGGGACAGGGGGCATCAGCCCCAGCATTTT
J: TRBJ1-5
size: NA
V: TRBV19
D: TRBD1

CDR3: CASRSRAGGQETQYF
DNA: TGCGCCAGCAGAAGCCGAGCGGGGGGTCAAGAGACCCAGTACTTC
J: TRBJ2-5
size: NA
V: TRBV5-1
D: TRBD2

CDR3: CASSPFVTGSSGNTIYF
DNA: TGTGCCAGCAGCCCGTTCGTCACAGGGTCTTCAGGAAACACCATATATTTT
J: TRBJ1-3
size: NA
V: TRBV7-8
D: NA

CDR3: CASSRGQGGKNQPQHF
DNA: TGTGCCAGCAGCCGAGGACAGGGAGGGAAGAATCAGCCCCAGCATTTT
J: TRBJ1-5
size: NA
V: TRBV5-6
D: TRBD1

CDR3: CASSHRPGRLSGEQFF
DNA: TGTGCCAGCAGCCACCGTCCGGGACGTTTATCTGGTGAGCAGTTCTTC
J: TRBJ2-1
size: NA
V: TRBV16
D: NA

CDR3: CSAWTGDSYEQYF
DNA: TGCAGCGCTTGGACAGGGGATTCTTACGAGCAGTACTTC
J: TRBJ2-7
size: NA
V: TRBV29-1
D: TRBD1

CDR3: CASSLSGGAADTQYF
DNA: TGTGCCAGCAGCCTTAGCGGGGGGGCGGCAGATACGCAGTATTTT
J: TRBJ2-3
size: NA
V: TRBV11-1
D: TRBD2

CDR3: CASNGEGFTEAFF
DNA: TGTGCCAGCAACGGGGAGGGGTTCACTGAAGCTTTCTTT
J: TRBJ1-1
size: NA
V: TRBV6-5
D: NA

CDR3: CASRGGWTEAFF
DNA: TGTGCCAGCCGAGGGGGATGGACTGAAGCTTTCTTT
J: TRBJ1-1
size: NA
V: TRBV19
D: NA

CDR3: CASGTSGGTDTQYF
DNA: TGTGCCAGCGGGACTAGCGGGGGCACAGATACGCAGTATTTT
J: TRBJ2-3
size: NA
V: TRBV3-1/TRBV3-2
D: TRBD2

CDR3: CASSQGPLNTEAFF
DNA: TGTGCCAGCAGCCAAGGACCCTTGAACACTGAAGCTTTCTTT
J: TRBJ1-1
size: NA
V: TRBV14
D: NA

CDR3: CASSSVEGDRVKSGELFF
DNA: TGTGCCAGCAGCTCCGTAGAAGGAGACAGGGTCAAGAGCGGGGAGCTGTTTTTT
J: TRBJ2-2
size: NA
V: TRBV5-6
D: TRBD1

CDR3: CASSRDSPSNEQFF
DNA: TGTGCCAGCAGCCGGGACTCCCCTAGCAATGAGCAGTTCTTC
J: TRBJ2-1
size: large
V: TRBV28
D: NA

CDR3: CASSRMTGNNSPLHF
DNA: TGTGCCAGCAGCCGCATGACAGGGAATAATTCACCCCTCCACTTT
J: TRBJ1-6
size: few
V: TRBV14
D: TRBD1

CDR3: CASSLGLAGARDTGELFF
DNA: TGCGCCAGCAGCTTGGGACTAGCGGGGGCCAGGGACACCGGGGAGCTGTTTTTT
J: TRBJ2-2
size: NA
V: TRBV5-1
D: TRBD2

CDR3: CASSLARLNTEAFF
DNA: TGTGCCAGCAGCTTAGCTCGTCTGAACACTGAAGCTTTCTTT
J: TRBJ1-1
size: NA
V: TRBV7-9
D: NA

CDR3: CASSARALSGANVLTF
DNA: TGTGCCAGCAGCGCAAGGGCCCTTTCTGGGGCCAACGTCCTGACTTTC
J: TRBJ2-6
size: NA
V: TRBV9
D: NA

CDR3: CASRPRRKDRDWDYEQYF
DNA: TGTGCCAGCAGACCACGAAGAAAGGACAGGGATTGGGACTACGAGCAGTACTTC
J: TRBJ2-7
size: NA
V: TRBV7-2
D: TRBD1

CDR3: CATQNGAGNTIYF
DNA: TGTGCCACCCAGAACGGGGCTGGAAACACCATATATTTT
J: TRBJ1-3
size: NA
V: TRBV6-6
D: NA

CDR3: CASSLIGNEQFF
DNA: TGTGCCAGCAGCTTGATCGGGAATGAGCAGTTCTTC
J: TRBJ2-1
size: once
V: TRBV7-9
D: NA

CDR3: CASSPFLAINEQFF
DNA: TGTGCCAGCAGCCCCTTCCTAGCAATTAATGAGCAGTTCTTC
J: TRBJ2-1
size: NA
V: TRBV5-4
D: NA

CDR3: CASSPKEGQGYSPLHF
DNA: TGTGCCAGCAGCCCGAAGGAGGGACAGGGGTATTCACCCCTCCACTTT
J: TRBJ1-6
size: NA
V: TRBV13
D: TRBD1

CDR3: CASSFEGRGNQPQHF
DNA: TGTGCCAGCAGTTTCGAGGGGCGGGGGAATCAGCCCCAGCATTTT
J: TRBJ1-5
size: NA
V: TRBV27
D: NA

CDR3: CASPKTNTGELFF
DNA: TGTGCCAGTCCAAAGACGAACACCGGGGAGCTGTTTTTT
J: TRBJ2-2
size: NA
V: TRBV19
D: NA

CDR3: CATSRETGVKGEQFF
DNA: TGTGCCACCAGCAGAGAGACAGGGGTAAAGGGTGAGCAGTTCTTC
J: TRBJ2-1
size: NA
V: TRBV15
D: TRBD1

CDR3: CSVEGGGDYNQPQHF
DNA: TGCAGCGTTGAAGGAGGGGGCGACTACAATCAGCCCCAGCATTTT
J: TRBJ1-5
size: NA
V: TRBV29-1
D: TRBD1

CDR3: CASSLGGRQSLNYGYTF
DNA: TGTGCCAGCAGCCTAGGGGGGCGACAGTCCCTAAACTATGGCTACACCTTC
J: TRBJ1-2
size: NA
V: TRBV7-2
D: NA

CDR3: CASSLDSATNEKLFF
DNA: TGCGCCAGCAGCTTGGACAGTGCAACTAATGAAAAACTGTTTTTT
J: TRBJ1-4
size: NA
V: TRBV5-1
D: NA

CDR3: CASSQTGATDTQYF
DNA: TGCGCCAGCAGCCAGACGGGAGCAACCGATACGCAGTATTTT
J: TRBJ2-3
size: NA
V: TRBV4-1
D: NA